The source of this T cell receptor beta chain is a study of cytomegalovirus exposure and HLA in healthy donors. The primer mix had 60 Vbeta and 13 Jbeta primers. Libraries were prepared by immunoSEQ multiplex PCR; TCRdb keeps only in-frame clonotypes and omits some of them. The repertoire consists of some 130,000 clones, with 75% to 85% occurring once and the leading ten covering 10% to 12%. Findings of the study overall: Most TCR sequences were seen very rarely across donors, but some public TCRs occurred in many. Data from an earlier analysis indicated that most TCR beta V segments were productive either about 87% or about 30% of the time. A later analysis reported that several of the most significant clusters appeared to be linked to common viral pathogens, among them Epstein-Barr virus. For TCR beta chains, V- and J-gene trimming was later linked to a missense DCLRE1C variant.

This clone is a singleton in its sample. Its specificity is unknown. One end of the junction fails to match germline, which may point to a read error. Germline V gene lookup returns CDR1 MGHDK and CDR2 SYGVNS. The CDR3 totals 15 residues. The sequence derives from a male donor in good health and CMV-seropositive. The material sequenced was PBMCs. The chain joins TRBV25-1 to TRBJ2-6; the D gene is possibly TRBD1 (5 bases). The CDR3 DNA follows: TGTGCCAGCAGTGAGGCCACCTCTGGGGCCAACGGCCTGACTTTC. Protein: CASSEATSGANGLTF.